Listed below are T cell receptor beta chains from one sample, sequenced in a study of control samples from healthy donors and cancer patients. Generated by immunoSEQ multiplex PCR, the TCRdb table keeps only in-frame clones and is missing some. The table shows over 150,000 clones, with about nine tenths occurring only once. The sequenced material came from blood. Receptors were obtained from a middle-aged woman in good health. Both conserved end residues are part of each CDR3. The D gene is left open where the match is weak. The listing skips clone size in some rows; elsewhere it reads once, few, many or a size class.

d_call: .
clone_size: once
v_call: TRBV7-9
j_call: TRBJ2-2
cdr3_aa: CASSSPPAGLRTGELFF
cdr3_nt: TGTGCCAGCAGCTCACCCCCGGCCGGGTTACGCACCGGGGAGCTGTTTTTT

d_call: TRBD2
clone_size: .
v_call: TRBV24-1
j_call: TRBJ2-1
cdr3_aa: CATSDSSGGNYNEQFF
cdr3_nt: TGTGCCACCAGTGATTCGAGCGGGGGGAACTACAATGAGCAGTTCTTC

d_call: .
clone_size: .
v_call: TRBV5-1
j_call: TRBJ2-1
cdr3_aa: CASSLFGATNEQFF
cdr3_nt: TGCGCCAGCAGCCTCTTCGGGGCCACCAATGAGCAGTTCTTC

d_call: .
clone_size: .
v_call: TRBV11-2
j_call: TRBJ2-3
cdr3_aa: CASRTNRDTQYF
cdr3_nt: TGTGCCAGCAGGACAAATCGGGATACGCAGTATTTT

d_call: .
clone_size: .
v_call: TRBV29-1
j_call: TRBJ2-3
cdr3_aa: CSVAVRSLLADTQYF
cdr3_nt: TGCAGCGTTGCCGTCAGGTCGTTACTGGCAGATACGCAGTATTTT

d_call: TRBD1
clone_size: .
v_call: TRBV25-1
j_call: TRBJ1-6
cdr3_aa: CASSSYRGPSYNSPLHF
cdr3_nt: TGTGCCAGCAGTAGCTACAGGGGGCCCTCCTATAATTCACCCCTCCACTTT

d_call: .
clone_size: .
v_call: TRBV12-3/TRBV12-4
j_call: TRBJ1-2
cdr3_aa: CASSPWDNYGYTF
cdr3_nt: TGTGCCAGCAGTCCCTGGGACAACTATGGCTACACCTTC

d_call: .
clone_size: .
v_call: TRBV10-1
j_call: TRBJ1-1
cdr3_aa: CASSDHKVGFMNTEAFF
cdr3_nt: TGCGCCAGCAGTGACCACAAGGTCGGTTTCATGAACACTGAAGCTTTCTTT

d_call: .
clone_size: .
v_call: TRBV5-1
j_call: TRBJ2-7
cdr3_aa: CASSLGALAADKYEQYF
cdr3_nt: TGCGCCAGCAGCTTGGGGGCATTAGCGGCTGACAAATACGAGCAGTACTTC

d_call: .
clone_size: .
v_call: TRBV3-1/TRBV3-2
j_call: TRBJ1-3
cdr3_aa: CASSRQLAASGNTIYF
cdr3_nt: TGTGCCAGCAGCCGTCAGCTGGCAGCTAGTGGAAACACCATATATTTT

d_call: .
clone_size: .
v_call: TRBV7-3
j_call: TRBJ1-5
cdr3_aa: CASSLSPGTGYSNQPQHF
cdr3_nt: TGTGCCAGCAGCTTAAGTCCCGGGACTGGGTATAGCAATCAGCCCCAGCATTTT

d_call: TRBD1
clone_size: .
v_call: TRBV2
j_call: TRBJ2-5
cdr3_aa: CASAPRQGATETQYF
cdr3_nt: TGTGCCAGCGCCCCTCGACAGGGGGCTACGGAGACCCAGTACTTC

d_call: TRBD2
clone_size: .
v_call: TRBV5-1
j_call: TRBJ2-5
cdr3_aa: CASSLEPRISGGPLRETQYF
cdr3_nt: TGCGCCAGCAGCTTGGAGCCCCGGATAAGCGGGGGGCCCCTGAGGGAGACCCAGTACTTC

d_call: TRBD2
clone_size: .
v_call: TRBV5-1
j_call: TRBJ2-6
cdr3_aa: CASSLSGGGGANVLTF
cdr3_nt: TGCGCCAGCAGCTTGAGTGGGGGGGGAGGGGCCAACGTCCTGACTTTC

d_call: TRBD2
clone_size: .
v_call: TRBV5-6
j_call: TRBJ2-5
cdr3_aa: CASSWGSGGLQETQYF
cdr3_nt: TGTGCCAGCAGCTGGGGAAGCGGGGGGCTACAAGAGACCCAGTACTTC

d_call: .
clone_size: .
v_call: TRBV20-1
j_call: TRBJ1-1
cdr3_aa: CSASPGMNTEAFF
cdr3_nt: TGCAGTGCTAGTCCGGGGATGAACACTGAAGCTTTCTTT

d_call: .
clone_size: .
v_call: TRBV6-5
j_call: TRBJ2-7
cdr3_aa: CASSYAGTGSSYEQYF
cdr3_nt: TGTGCCAGCAGTTACGCTGGGACGGGAAGCTCCTACGAGCAGTACTTC

d_call: .
clone_size: .
v_call: TRBV5-1
j_call: TRBJ2-3
cdr3_aa: CASSLVPDADTQYF
cdr3_nt: TGCGCCAGCAGCTTGGTACCGGATGCAGATACGCAGTATTTT

d_call: TRBD1
clone_size: .
v_call: TRBV27
j_call: TRBJ2-3
cdr3_aa: CASSLSTGGTQYF
cdr3_nt: TGTGCCAGCAGTTTATCCACAGGGGGTACGCAGTATTTT

d_call: .
clone_size: .
v_call: TRBV15
j_call: TRBJ2-7
cdr3_aa: CATSRDRQATYEQYF
cdr3_nt: TGTGCCACCAGCAGAGATAGGCAGGCTACCTACGAGCAGTACTTC

d_call: TRBD1
clone_size: .
v_call: TRBV11-2
j_call: TRBJ1-6
cdr3_aa: CASSPGTGGNSPLHF
cdr3_nt: TGTGCCAGCAGCCCAGGGACAGGGGGAAATTCACCCCTCCACTTT

d_call: TRBD1
clone_size: .
v_call: TRBV2
j_call: TRBJ1-2
cdr3_aa: CASSEAGQGYGYTF
cdr3_nt: TGTGCCAGCAGTGAAGCGGGACAGGGGTATGGCTACACCTTC

d_call: TRBD1
clone_size: .
v_call: TRBV2
j_call: TRBJ1-2
cdr3_aa: CASTKGTGKDGYTF
cdr3_nt: TGTGCCAGCACCAAGGGGACAGGGAAGGATGGCTACACCTTC

d_call: TRBD2
clone_size: .
v_call: TRBV12-5
j_call: TRBJ2-3
cdr3_aa: CASVPRTSGGADTQYF
cdr3_nt: TGTGCTAGTGTCCCCCGGACTAGCGGGGGGGCGGATACGCAGTATTTT

d_call: .
clone_size: .
v_call: TRBV6-6
j_call: TRBJ1-1
cdr3_aa: CASSYYRGANTEAFF
cdr3_nt: TGTGCCAGCAGTTACTATAGGGGGGCAAACACTGAAGCTTTCTTT

d_call: TRBD1
clone_size: .
v_call: TRBV6-6
j_call: TRBJ1-6
cdr3_aa: CASSRDSYNSPLHF
cdr3_nt: TGTGCCAGCAGTCGGGACAGCTATAATTCACCCCTCCACTTT

d_call: .
clone_size: once
v_call: TRBV11-2
j_call: TRBJ2-7
cdr3_aa: CASSLGRDREQYF
cdr3_nt: TGTGCCAGCAGCTTAGGCCGGGACCGCGAGCAGTACTTC

d_call: .
clone_size: .
v_call: TRBV4-1
j_call: TRBJ1-3
cdr3_aa: CASSRLGTQATGNTIYF
cdr3_nt: TGCGCCAGCAGCCGTCTGGGGACACAGGCCACTGGAAACACCATATATTTT

d_call: .
clone_size: .
v_call: TRBV15
j_call: TRBJ2-4
cdr3_aa: CATSRGGLGLAKNIQYF
cdr3_nt: TGTGCCACCAGCAGAGGGGGGCTCGGTCTAGCCAAAAACATTCAGTACTTC

d_call: TRBD2
clone_size: .
v_call: TRBV28
j_call: TRBJ2-4
cdr3_aa: CASSLGLINIQYF
cdr3_nt: TGTGCCAGCAGTTTGGGACTAATAAACATTCAGTACTTC

d_call: TRBD2
clone_size: .
v_call: TRBV11-3
j_call: TRBJ2-7
cdr3_aa: CASSQWTGGDYEQYF
cdr3_nt: TGTGCCAGCAGCCAGTGGACGGGGGGAGACTACGAGCAGTACTTC

d_call: .
clone_size: .
v_call: TRBV19
j_call: TRBJ1-2
cdr3_aa: CASGTRLGYTF
cdr3_nt: TGTGCCAGCGGGACTCGTCTTGGCTACACCTTC

d_call: .
clone_size: .
v_call: TRBV2
j_call: TRBJ1-3
cdr3_aa: CASSEVDGFVSSSGNTIYF
cdr3_nt: TGTGCCAGCAGTGAAGTGGACGGGTTTGTTAGTAGCTCTGGAAACACCATATATTTT

d_call: TRBD1
clone_size: .
v_call: TRBV28
j_call: TRBJ1-6
cdr3_aa: CASTSPGTGDNSPLHF
cdr3_nt: TGTGCCAGCACCTCCCCCGGGACAGGGGATAATTCACCCCTCCACTTT

d_call: TRBD2
clone_size: once
v_call: TRBV4-1
j_call: TRBJ2-1
cdr3_aa: CASSQDSGGAGRNEQFF
cdr3_nt: TGCGCCAGCAGCCAAGATAGCGGGGGGGCAGGACGCAATGAGCAGTTCTTC

d_call: .
clone_size: .
v_call: TRBV27
j_call: TRBJ2-7
cdr3_aa: CASSPQGPEYEQYF
cdr3_nt: TGTGCCAGCAGTCCTCAGGGGCCAGAATACGAGCAGTACTTC

d_call: .
clone_size: .
v_call: TRBV7-9
j_call: TRBJ2-7
cdr3_aa: CASRGQGYEQYF
cdr3_nt: TGTGCCAGCAGGGGGCAGGGCTACGAGCAGTACTTC

d_call: .
clone_size: once
v_call: TRBV18
j_call: TRBJ2-7
cdr3_aa: CASSPDSDRTYEQYF
cdr3_nt: TGTGCCAGCTCACCCGATTCTGACAGAACCTACGAGCAGTACTTC

d_call: .
clone_size: .
v_call: TRBV6-5
j_call: TRBJ2-3
cdr3_aa: CASSLWASTDTQYF
cdr3_nt: TGTGCCAGCAGCCTATGGGCTAGCACAGATACGCAGTATTTT

d_call: .
clone_size: .
v_call: TRBV29-1
j_call: TRBJ1-2
cdr3_aa: CSVERGSDYGYTF
cdr3_nt: TGCAGCGTTGAACGGGGGAGCGACTATGGCTACACCTTC

d_call: .
clone_size: .
v_call: TRBV19
j_call: TRBJ1-1
cdr3_aa: CASSIAGRPNTEAFF
cdr3_nt: TGTGCCAGTAGTATAGCAGGCAGGCCGAACACTGAAGCTTTCTTT

d_call: .
clone_size: once
v_call: TRBV24-1
j_call: TRBJ1-6
cdr3_aa: CATSPDSRVDVGNSPLHF
cdr3_nt: TGTGCCACCAGTCCAGATTCCAGGGTAGACGTTGGGAATTCACCCCTCCACTTT

d_call: TRBD1
clone_size: few
v_call: TRBV6-5
j_call: TRBJ2-3
cdr3_aa: CASSLTGGWVDTQYF
cdr3_nt: TGTGCCAGCAGTTTAACAGGGGGATGGGTGGATACGCAGTATTTT

d_call: TRBD2
clone_size: .
v_call: TRBV4-1
j_call: TRBJ2-1
cdr3_aa: CASSPGTGLAGIQFF
cdr3_nt: TGCGCCAGCAGCCCGGGGACTGGGCTAGCGGGGATACAGTTCTTC

d_call: .
clone_size: .
v_call: TRBV7-8
j_call: TRBJ1-2
cdr3_aa: CASRGRENYGYTF
cdr3_nt: TGTGCCAGCAGGGGCAGGGAAAACTATGGCTACACCTTC

d_call: .
clone_size: .
v_call: TRBV4-2
j_call: TRBJ2-2
cdr3_aa: CASSQGWQTGELFF
cdr3_nt: TGTGCCAGCAGCCAAGGTTGGCAAACCGGGGAGCTGTTTTTT

d_call: .
clone_size: .
v_call: TRBV5-3
j_call: TRBJ1-1
cdr3_aa: CARSLNPEGTEAFF
cdr3_nt: TGTGCCAGAAGCTTGAACCCCGAAGGCACCGAAGCTTTCTTT

d_call: .
clone_size: .
v_call: TRBV7-9
j_call: TRBJ1-1
cdr3_aa: CASSPPGVNTEAFF
cdr3_nt: TGTGCCAGCAGCCCCCCAGGGGTTAACACTGAAGCTTTCTTT

d_call: .
clone_size: .
v_call: TRBV5-6
j_call: TRBJ2-6
cdr3_aa: CASNPSGANVLTF
cdr3_nt: TGTGCCAGCAACCCGTCTGGGGCCAACGTCCTGACTTTC

d_call: TRBD1
clone_size: .
v_call: TRBV2
j_call: TRBJ1-6
cdr3_aa: CASHGQGKSPLHF
cdr3_nt: TGTGCCAGCCACGGACAGGGTAAATCACCCCTCCACTTT

d_call: .
clone_size: .
v_call: TRBV13
j_call: TRBJ2-1
cdr3_aa: CASSLLPTNEQFF
cdr3_nt: TGTGCCAGCAGCTTACTACCAACCAATGAGCAGTTCTTC

d_call: TRBD2
clone_size: .
v_call: TRBV7-2
j_call: TRBJ2-7
cdr3_aa: CASSSGGEVVQYF
cdr3_nt: TGTGCCAGCAGCTCGGGGGGTGAAGTGGTGCAGTACTTC

d_call: .
clone_size: .
v_call: TRBV7-9
j_call: TRBJ2-3
cdr3_aa: CASSLVTSDTQYF
cdr3_nt: TGTGCCAGCAGCTTAGTGACGTCAGATACGCAGTATTTT

d_call: TRBD1
clone_size: .
v_call: TRBV5-6
j_call: TRBJ2-1
cdr3_aa: CASSLQQGALVNEQFF
cdr3_nt: TGTGCCAGCAGCTTACAACAGGGGGCCTTAGTCAATGAGCAGTTCTTC

d_call: TRBD1
clone_size: .
v_call: TRBV7-2
j_call: TRBJ2-3
cdr3_aa: CASSLDRVSFPDTQYF
cdr3_nt: TGTGCCAGCAGCCTGGACAGGGTGTCGTTCCCAGATACGCAGTATTTT

d_call: TRBD1
clone_size: .
v_call: TRBV5-4
j_call: TRBJ1-3
cdr3_aa: CASSFADRGPGNTIYF
cdr3_nt: TGTGCCAGCAGCTTTGCGGACAGGGGGCCTGGAAACACCATATATTTT

d_call: .
clone_size: .
v_call: TRBV4-2
j_call: TRBJ1-6
cdr3_aa: CASSPEPSSYNSPLHF
cdr3_nt: TGTGCCAGCAGCCCCGAACCGAGCTCCTATAATTCACCCCTCCACTTT

d_call: TRBD1
clone_size: .
v_call: TRBV28
j_call: TRBJ2-3
cdr3_aa: CASNRGWADTQYF
cdr3_nt: TGTGCCAGCAACAGGGGTTGGGCAGATACGCAGTATTTT

d_call: .
clone_size: once
v_call: TRBV19
j_call: TRBJ1-5
cdr3_aa: CASSLAGGRAATYSNQPQHF
cdr3_nt: TGTGCCAGTAGTTTGGCGGGGGGCAGGGCTGCAACTTATAGCAATCAGCCCCAGCATTTT

d_call: .
clone_size: .
v_call: TRBV4-2
j_call: TRBJ2-1
cdr3_aa: CASSRGRLDEQFF
cdr3_nt: TGTGCCAGCAGCCGCGGGCGGCTTGATGAGCAGTTCTTC